The present TCR beta chain was sequenced within a study of T-cell reconstitution after alpha-beta-depleted transplantation in children. Study findings and constraints: Reported findings indicate that, about two months after transplant, alpha-beta T cells came from several hundred expanded clones, which were derived from non-depleted graft cells.

This sample's TCRbeta library carried unique molecular identifier barcodes. TCRdb re-called the PCR reads with MiXCR, one entry per CDR3 protein. The top ten hold 14% of the sample, which has 450,000 to 550,000 distinct CDR3 sequences, roughly 10% seen once. There are 17 residues in the CDR3. CDR1 is SEHNR and CDR2 is FQNEAQ in the germline V gene (reference sequence). Losses at the gene ends were 5 bases for V and 0 bases for J; bases not matched to a gene: 6. This clonotype was seen a few times. Its antigen remains unknown. The source material was PBMCs, mostly from graft donor cells, sampled 180 days after TCRalphabeta/CD19-depleted stem cell transplant. The rearrangement links TRBV7-9 to TRBJ2-3; 12 bases agree with TRBD2. The source of this sequence is a female patient between 2 and 15 years old who had a stem cell transplant for aplastic anemia, so the T cells may come from the graft donor. Written as DNA, the CDR3 is TGTGCCAGCAGCGGACGAGGGACTAGCGGGAGCACAGATACGCAGTATTTT. It is translated as CASSGRGTSGSTDTQYF.